Listed below are T cell receptor beta chains from one sample, sequenced in a study of T cell responses to AZD1222 COVID-19 vaccine. The table came from immunoSEQ multiplex PCR; TCRdb's copy has only in-frame clones and leaves some out. The table has 110,000 or so clones, about 88% seen once; the top ten hold around a sixth. The material was peripheral blood, obtained on day 0 of AZD1222 vaccination. The receptors stem from an adult in good health. The CDR3 runs from the conserved cysteine through the conserved F or W. Each record gives: V gene, D gene, CDR3 length, clone size, J gene, CDR3 DNA, CDR3 protein. D genes are given only for firm matches. Where a row states a size, it is once, few, many or the class of an expanded clone; other rows omit it.

V gene: TRBV5-5
D gene: TRBD1
CDR3 length: 15
clone size: NA
J gene: TRBJ2-5
CDR3 DNA: TGTGCCAGCAGCTTCGGGACAGGGATGGGAGAGACCCAGTACTTC
CDR3 protein: CASSFGTGMGETQYF

V gene: TRBV24-1
D gene: NA
CDR3 length: 15
clone size: NA
J gene: TRBJ2-3
CDR3 DNA: TGTGCCACCAGTGATGCCGCGACCCTTGAGGGTACGCAGTATTTT
CDR3 protein: CATSDAATLEGTQYF

V gene: TRBV11-2
D gene: NA
CDR3 length: 14
clone size: NA
J gene: TRBJ1-2
CDR3 DNA: TGTGCCAGCAGCTTAGATGTCACCCCCTATGGCTACACCTTC
CDR3 protein: CASSLDVTPYGYTF

V gene: TRBV5-8
D gene: NA
CDR3 length: 13
clone size: NA
J gene: TRBJ1-1
CDR3 DNA: TGTGCCAGCAGCTGGGGTCTGGGGGCTGAAGCTTTCTTT
CDR3 protein: CASSWGLGAEAFF

V gene: TRBV6-5
D gene: TRBD2
CDR3 length: 16
clone size: NA
J gene: TRBJ2-3
CDR3 DNA: TGTGCCAGCAGTTATTCCCCAGCGGGGGTCCGGGATACGCAGTATTTT
CDR3 protein: CASSYSPAGVRDTQYF

V gene: TRBV2
D gene: TRBD2
CDR3 length: 14
clone size: once
J gene: TRBJ2-2
CDR3 DNA: TGTGCCAGCAGTGTGGGCGGGAGTACCGGGGAGCTGTTTTTT
CDR3 protein: CASSVGGSTGELFF

V gene: TRBV29-1
D gene: NA
CDR3 length: 13
clone size: NA
J gene: TRBJ1-1
CDR3 DNA: TGCAGCGTTGATAGGGTCCTGAACACTGAAGCTTTCTTT
CDR3 protein: CSVDRVLNTEAFF

V gene: TRBV7-3
D gene: NA
CDR3 length: 13
clone size: NA
J gene: TRBJ1-1
CDR3 DNA: TGTGCCAGCAGCTTAGCGGCGAACACTGAAGCTTTCTTT
CDR3 protein: CASSLAANTEAFF

V gene: TRBV7-9
D gene: NA
CDR3 length: 13
clone size: once
J gene: TRBJ2-5
CDR3 DNA: TGTGCCAGCAGACTACAGGCACAAGAGACCCAGTACTTC
CDR3 protein: CASRLQAQETQYF

V gene: TRBV6-5
D gene: NA
CDR3 length: 12
clone size: NA
J gene: TRBJ1-4
CDR3 DNA: TGTGCCAGCAAGGGGGGGCAAGGAAAACTGTTTTTT
CDR3 protein: CASKGGQGKLFF

V gene: TRBV4-1
D gene: NA
CDR3 length: 14
clone size: NA
J gene: TRBJ1-4
CDR3 DNA: TGCGCCAGCAGCCAAGAATCCGGGGGTGAAAAACTGTTTTTT
CDR3 protein: CASSQESGGEKLFF

V gene: TRBV18
D gene: TRBD1
CDR3 length: 15
clone size: few
J gene: TRBJ1-3
CDR3 DNA: TGTGCCAGCTCACTGGGACAGGGGACTGGAAACACCATATATTTT
CDR3 protein: CASSLGQGTGNTIYF

V gene: TRBV2
D gene: TRBD1
CDR3 length: 13
clone size: NA
J gene: TRBJ1-1
CDR3 DNA: TGTGCCACTCAGACAGGGGCCTGGACTGAAGCTTTCTTT
CDR3 protein: CATQTGAWTEAFF

V gene: TRBV9
D gene: TRBD2
CDR3 length: 16
clone size: few
J gene: TRBJ2-2
CDR3 DNA: TGTGCCAGCAGCGTAGGGGCTAGCGGGACCTCCGGGGAGCTGTTTTTT
CDR3 protein: CASSVGASGTSGELFF

V gene: TRBV5-1
D gene: NA
CDR3 length: 13
clone size: few
J gene: TRBJ1-2
CDR3 DNA: TGCGCCAGCAGCGGAACATTCCCGGATGGCTACACCTTC
CDR3 protein: CASSGTFPDGYTF

V gene: TRBV19
D gene: NA
CDR3 length: 16
clone size: NA
J gene: TRBJ1-1
CDR3 DNA: TGTGCCAGTAGTATGGCCCCGATGGGGGGCAGTCCTGAAGCTTTCTTT
CDR3 protein: CASSMAPMGGSPEAFF

V gene: TRBV2
D gene: TRBD2
CDR3 length: 13
clone size: NA
J gene: TRBJ2-3
CDR3 DNA: TGTGCCAGCAGTGTGGGGGAGGGGGATACGCAGTATTTT
CDR3 protein: CASSVGEGDTQYF

V gene: TRBV19
D gene: TRBD1
CDR3 length: 17
clone size: few
J gene: TRBJ1-2
CDR3 DNA: TGTGCCAGTAGTGCTCGGGACAGGGCGGAAGCTAACTATGGCTACACCTTC
CDR3 protein: CASSARDRAEANYGYTF

V gene: TRBV6-5
D gene: NA
CDR3 length: 14
clone size: few
J gene: TRBJ1-5
CDR3 DNA: TGTGCCAGCAGCCCAGGGACACCAAATCAGCCCCAGCATTTT
CDR3 protein: CASSPGTPNQPQHF

V gene: TRBV6-2/TRBV6-3
D gene: TRBD1
CDR3 length: 16
clone size: NA
J gene: TRBJ1-5
CDR3 DNA: TGTGCCAGCAGTTGGGACAGGGCAACGGTCAATCAGCCCCAGCATTTT
CDR3 protein: CASSWDRATVNQPQHF

V gene: TRBV6-1
D gene: NA
CDR3 length: 14
clone size: NA
J gene: TRBJ1-5
CDR3 DNA: TGTGCCAGCAGTGAACGGACCCTGAGCATGCCCCAGCATTTT
CDR3 protein: CASSERTLSMPQHF

V gene: TRBV7-9
D gene: NA
CDR3 length: 17
clone size: NA
J gene: TRBJ2-1
CDR3 DNA: TGTGCCAGCAGCGTTGGGACTCTAGCCCTTATGAATAATGAGCAGTTCTTC
CDR3 protein: CASSVGTLALMNNEQFF

V gene: TRBV2
D gene: NA
CDR3 length: 15
clone size: once
J gene: TRBJ1-4
CDR3 DNA: TGTGCCAGCAGTGAAATTTGGGGTCCAAGGGAAAAACTGTTTTTT
CDR3 protein: CASSEIWGPREKLFF

V gene: TRBV19
D gene: NA
CDR3 length: 14
clone size: NA
J gene: TRBJ1-4
CDR3 DNA: TGTGCCAGTAGTATTGACAGTTGGGGTGAAAAACTGTTTTTT
CDR3 protein: CASSIDSWGEKLFF

V gene: TRBV10-3
D gene: TRBD1
CDR3 length: 15
clone size: NA
J gene: TRBJ1-6
CDR3 DNA: TGTGCCATCCGAGGGACAGGGTTGGACAATTCACCCCTCCACTTT
CDR3 protein: CAIRGTGLDNSPLHF

V gene: TRBV4-3
D gene: NA
CDR3 length: 14
clone size: once
J gene: TRBJ1-6
CDR3 DNA: TGCGCCAGCAGCCAAGGTCAGGAGAATTCACCCCTCCACTTT
CDR3 protein: CASSQGQENSPLHF

V gene: TRBV19
D gene: TRBD1
CDR3 length: 16
clone size: NA
J gene: TRBJ1-5
CDR3 DNA: TGTGCCAGTATCACTACAGGGGGCCCAAGCAATCAGCCCCAGCATTTT
CDR3 protein: CASITTGGPSNQPQHF

V gene: TRBV29-1
D gene: NA
CDR3 length: 16
clone size: NA
J gene: TRBJ2-1
CDR3 DNA: TGCAGCGTTGAGGGGTTGAGGGGAGGAAGCAACAATGAGCAGTTCTTC
CDR3 protein: CSVEGLRGGSNNEQFF

V gene: TRBV11-2
D gene: NA
CDR3 length: 14
clone size: NA
J gene: TRBJ2-3
CDR3 DNA: TGTGCCAGCAGCTTAGCCCGTCTCGAGGATACGCAGTATTTT
CDR3 protein: CASSLARLEDTQYF

V gene: TRBV4-2
D gene: NA
CDR3 length: 18
clone size: NA
J gene: TRBJ2-2
CDR3 DNA: TGTGCCAGCAGCCCCCAAGTGGGGCTAGCGAAGAACACCGGGGAGCTGTTTTTT
CDR3 protein: CASSPQVGLAKNTGELFF

V gene: TRBV7-2
D gene: NA
CDR3 length: 17
clone size: NA
J gene: TRBJ1-5
CDR3 DNA: TGTGCCAGCAGCTACCTCCGGGGGCAAGGGAGCAATCAGCCCCAGCATTTT
CDR3 protein: CASSYLRGQGSNQPQHF

V gene: TRBV5-5
D gene: NA
CDR3 length: 14
clone size: NA
J gene: TRBJ1-2
CDR3 DNA: TGTGCCAGCAGCTTGGCAGCCGGAGACTATGGCTACACCTTC
CDR3 protein: CASSLAAGDYGYTF